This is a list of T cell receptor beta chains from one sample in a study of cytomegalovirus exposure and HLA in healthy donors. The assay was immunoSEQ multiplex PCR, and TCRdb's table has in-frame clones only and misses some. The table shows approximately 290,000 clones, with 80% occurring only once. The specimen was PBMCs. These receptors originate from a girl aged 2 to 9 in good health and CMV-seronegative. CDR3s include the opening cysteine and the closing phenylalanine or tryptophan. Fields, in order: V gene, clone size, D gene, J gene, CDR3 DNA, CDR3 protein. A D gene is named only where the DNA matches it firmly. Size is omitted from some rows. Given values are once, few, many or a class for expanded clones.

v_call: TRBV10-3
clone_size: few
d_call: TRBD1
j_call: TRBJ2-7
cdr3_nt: TGTGCCATCAGTGGGGTGGACAGGGGGACCTACGAGCAGTACTTC
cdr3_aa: CAISGVDRGTYEQYF

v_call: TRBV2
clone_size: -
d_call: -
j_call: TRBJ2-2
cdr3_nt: TGTGCCAGCAATATTCAGGGGCAAGGCGGGGAGCTGTTTTTT
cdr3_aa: CASNIQGQGGELFF

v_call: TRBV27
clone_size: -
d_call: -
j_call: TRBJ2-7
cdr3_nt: TGTGCCAGCAGCGCAATACCGGGACACCACGTCCCTCCCTACGAGCAGTACTTC
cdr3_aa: CASSAIPGHHVPPYEQYF

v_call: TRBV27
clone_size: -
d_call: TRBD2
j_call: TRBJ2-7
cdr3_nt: TGTGCCAGCAGTTTCGGCGGGAGGGCCAGGAACGAGCAGTACTTC
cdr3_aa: CASSFGGRARNEQYF

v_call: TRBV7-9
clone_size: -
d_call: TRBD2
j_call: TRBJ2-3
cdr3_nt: TGTGCCAGCAGCTTGGTAGCGGGATGGGGTGTGGATACGCAGTATTTT
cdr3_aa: CASSLVAGWGVDTQYF

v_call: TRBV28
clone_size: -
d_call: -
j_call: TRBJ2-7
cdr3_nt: TGTGCCAGCACCGTTTCCTACGAGCAGTACTTC
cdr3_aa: CASTVSYEQYF

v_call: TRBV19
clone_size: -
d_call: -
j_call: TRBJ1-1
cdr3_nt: TGTGCCAGTAGTGGTACAGTGAACACTGAAGCTTTCTTT
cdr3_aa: CASSGTVNTEAFF

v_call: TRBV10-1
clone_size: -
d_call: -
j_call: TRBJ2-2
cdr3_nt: TGCGCCAGCAGGGAACAGGGCTCCGGGGAGCTGTTTTTT
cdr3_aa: CASREQGSGELFF

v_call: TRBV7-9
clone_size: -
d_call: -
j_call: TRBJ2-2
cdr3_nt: TGTGCCAGCAGCTTTCTCTCCGGGGAGCTGTTTTTT
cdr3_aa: CASSFLSGELFF

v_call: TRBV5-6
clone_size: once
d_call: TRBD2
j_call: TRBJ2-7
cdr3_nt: TGTGCCACCGACAGATGGGGGGGATACTCCTACGAGCAGTACTTC
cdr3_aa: CATDRWGGYSYEQYF

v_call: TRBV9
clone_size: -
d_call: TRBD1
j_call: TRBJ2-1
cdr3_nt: TGTGCCAGCAGCATGGACAGGGGTTCCTACAATGAGCAGTTCTTC
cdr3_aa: CASSMDRGSYNEQFF

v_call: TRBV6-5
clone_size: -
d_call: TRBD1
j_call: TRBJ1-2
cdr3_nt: TGTGCCAGCAGTTACGGGACAGGGAACTATGGCTACACCTTC
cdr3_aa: CASSYGTGNYGYTF

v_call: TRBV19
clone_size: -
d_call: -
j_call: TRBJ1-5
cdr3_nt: TGTGCCAGTAGTAAGGACCACAGGGCGGCGATAAGAGGCAATCAGCCCCAGCATTTT
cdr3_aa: CASSKDHRAAIRGNQPQHF

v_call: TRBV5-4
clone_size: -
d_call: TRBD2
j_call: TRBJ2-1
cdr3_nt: TGTGCCAGCAGTACTAGCGAGAGGTACAATGAGCAGTTCTTC
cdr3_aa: CASSTSERYNEQFF

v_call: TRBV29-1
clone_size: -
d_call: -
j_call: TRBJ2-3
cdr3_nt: TGCAGCGTTGATCTTAGCTCCACAGATACGCAGTATTTT
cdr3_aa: CSVDLSSTDTQYF

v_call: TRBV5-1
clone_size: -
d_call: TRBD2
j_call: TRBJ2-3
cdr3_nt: TGCGCCAGCAGTCTTTTGACTAGCGGTAGCACAGATACGCAGTATTTT
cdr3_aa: CASSLLTSGSTDTQYF

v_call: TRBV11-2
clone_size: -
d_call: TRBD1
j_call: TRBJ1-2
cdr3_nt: TGTGCCAGCAGCCCGAGGACAGGGGAGTATGGCTACACCTTC
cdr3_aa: CASSPRTGEYGYTF

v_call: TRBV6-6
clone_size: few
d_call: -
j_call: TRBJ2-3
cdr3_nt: TGTGCCAGCAAGGGGCCCCGACCGGGAGATACGCAGTATTTT
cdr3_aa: CASKGPRPGDTQYF

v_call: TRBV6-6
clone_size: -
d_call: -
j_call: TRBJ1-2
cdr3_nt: TGTGCCAGCAGCCCACAGGTCTCGGCTGGCTACACCTTC
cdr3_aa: CASSPQVSAGYTF

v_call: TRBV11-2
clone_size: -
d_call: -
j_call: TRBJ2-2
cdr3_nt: TGTGCCAGCAGCTCGTTACAGGGAAGGCCCGGGGAGCTGTTTTTT
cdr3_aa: CASSSLQGRPGELFF

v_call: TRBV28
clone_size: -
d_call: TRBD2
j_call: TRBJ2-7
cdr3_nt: TGTGCCAGCAGTTTAATCCTAGCGGGGGCACCCTACGAGCAGTACTTC
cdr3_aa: CASSLILAGAPYEQYF

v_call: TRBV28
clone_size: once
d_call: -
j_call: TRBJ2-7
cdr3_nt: TGTGCCAGCAGTTCCCACCCGAGGGGGGGGGAGCAGTACTTC
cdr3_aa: CASSSHPRGGEQYF

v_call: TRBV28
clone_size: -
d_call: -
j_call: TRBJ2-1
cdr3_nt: TGTGCCAGCAGTGGCTTAGCGAGGAACTACTTCAATGAGCAGTTCTTC
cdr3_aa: CASSGLARNYFNEQFF

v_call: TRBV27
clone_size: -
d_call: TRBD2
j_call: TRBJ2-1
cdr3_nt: TGTGCCTCCATGGTGGGGTATAGCGGGGGGCCCCACAATGAGCAGTTCTTC
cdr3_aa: CASMVGYSGGPHNEQFF

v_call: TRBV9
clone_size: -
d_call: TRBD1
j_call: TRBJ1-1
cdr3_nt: TGTGCCAGCAGCGTAACTGGAACAGGGGGCATTGGCAACACTGAAGCTTTCTTT
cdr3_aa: CASSVTGTGGIGNTEAFF

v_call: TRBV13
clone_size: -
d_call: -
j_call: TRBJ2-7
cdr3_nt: TGTGCCAGCAGCTTGGAGGACTACGAGCAGTACTTC
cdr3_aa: CASSLEDYEQYF

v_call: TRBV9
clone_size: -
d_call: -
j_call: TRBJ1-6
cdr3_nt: TGTGCCAGCAGCGCCGAAGTCGGTTCACCCCTCCACTTT
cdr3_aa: CASSAEVGSPLHF

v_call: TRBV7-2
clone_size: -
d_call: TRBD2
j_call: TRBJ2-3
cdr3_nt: TGTGCCAGCAGCTCGTTAGCGGGGGGAGGCACAGATACGCAGTATTTT
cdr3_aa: CASSSLAGGGTDTQYF

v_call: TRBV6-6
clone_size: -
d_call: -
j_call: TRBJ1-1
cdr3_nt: TGTGCCCTTACCGACAGGCCAAACACTGAAGCTTTCTTT
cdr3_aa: CALTDRPNTEAFF

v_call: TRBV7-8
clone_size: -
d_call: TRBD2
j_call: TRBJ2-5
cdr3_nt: TGTGCCAGCAGCCTGACTAGCGGAGAGACCCAGTACTTC
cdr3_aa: CASSLTSGETQYF

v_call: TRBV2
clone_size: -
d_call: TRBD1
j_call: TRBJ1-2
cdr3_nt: TGTGCCAGCTTAACCGGGACAGGGTATGGCTACACCTTC
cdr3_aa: CASLTGTGYGYTF

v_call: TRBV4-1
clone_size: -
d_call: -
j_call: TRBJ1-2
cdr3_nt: TGCGCCAGCAGCCAATATCCAGGGCAGAATGGCTACACCTTC
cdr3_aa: CASSQYPGQNGYTF

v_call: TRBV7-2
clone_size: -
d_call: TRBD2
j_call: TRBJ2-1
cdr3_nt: TGTGCCAGCAGCTTAGTCCTGGGACTAGCCTTCGGGGAGCAGTTCTTC
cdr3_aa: CASSLVLGLAFGEQFF

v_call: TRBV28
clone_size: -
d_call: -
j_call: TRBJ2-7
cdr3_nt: TGTGCCAGCAGTTTTTCGAGGGAGTACGAGCAGTACTTC
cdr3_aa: CASSFSREYEQYF

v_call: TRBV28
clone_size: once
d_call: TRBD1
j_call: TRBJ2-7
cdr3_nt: TGTGCCAGCAGTTTATGGGCCTACAGGGGGGCGGGATACGAGCAGTACTTC
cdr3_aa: CASSLWAYRGAGYEQYF

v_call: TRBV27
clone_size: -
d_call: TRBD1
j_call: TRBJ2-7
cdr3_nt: TGTGCCAGCAGTTTAGAGACAGGGAGCTCCTACGAGCAGTACTTC
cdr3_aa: CASSLETGSSYEQYF

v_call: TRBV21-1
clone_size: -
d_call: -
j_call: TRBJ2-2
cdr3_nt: TGTGCCAGCAGCAAGGACACAGCGAACACCGGGGAGCTGTTTTTT
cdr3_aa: CASSKDTANTGELFF

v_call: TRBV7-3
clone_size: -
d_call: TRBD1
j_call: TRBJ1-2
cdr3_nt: TGTGCCAGCAGCTCGGGACAGGGAGTGAACTATGGCTACACCTTC
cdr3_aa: CASSSGQGVNYGYTF

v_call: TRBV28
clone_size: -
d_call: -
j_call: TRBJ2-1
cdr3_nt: TGTGCCAGCAGTTTGCTACAGGGTGAGCAGTTCTTC
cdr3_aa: CASSLLQGEQFF

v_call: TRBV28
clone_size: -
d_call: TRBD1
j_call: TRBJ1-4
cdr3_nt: TGTGCCAGCAGCCTTGATTTGACAGGGAATAATGAAAAACTGTTTTTT
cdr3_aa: CASSLDLTGNNEKLFF

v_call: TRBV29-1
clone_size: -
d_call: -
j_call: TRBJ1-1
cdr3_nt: TGCAGCGTTGAGAGACAGCCGAACACTGAAGCTTTCTTT
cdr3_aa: CSVERQPNTEAFF

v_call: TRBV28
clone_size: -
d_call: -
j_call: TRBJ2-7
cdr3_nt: TGTGCCAGCAGTTTCCGAGGACTGGTCGGTTCTGGGGAGCAGTACTTC
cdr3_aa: CASSFRGLVGSGEQYF

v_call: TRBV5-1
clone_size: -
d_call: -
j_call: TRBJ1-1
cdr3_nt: TGCGCCAGCAGGGCCTCCGGAGGAAATACTGAAGCTTTCTTT
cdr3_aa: CASRASGGNTEAFF

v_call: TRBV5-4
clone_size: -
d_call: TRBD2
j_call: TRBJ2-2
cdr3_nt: TGTGCCAGCAGCTTGCCTAGCGGGGGGGGTCCGAACACCGGGGAGCTGTTTTTT
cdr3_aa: CASSLPSGGGPNTGELFF

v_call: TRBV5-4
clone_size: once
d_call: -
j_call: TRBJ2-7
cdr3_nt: TGTGCCAGCAGTTACGACACCTACGAGCAGTACTTC
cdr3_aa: CASSYDTYEQYF

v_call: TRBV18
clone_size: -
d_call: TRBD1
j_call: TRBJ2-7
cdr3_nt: TGTGCCAGCTCACCGGACAGGGCCCACGAGCAGTACTTC
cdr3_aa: CASSPDRAHEQYF

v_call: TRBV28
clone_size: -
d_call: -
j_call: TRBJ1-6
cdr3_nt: TGTGCCAGCAGTGGGGGCCGGACAGTACCCCTCCACTTT
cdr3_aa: CASSGGRTVPLHF

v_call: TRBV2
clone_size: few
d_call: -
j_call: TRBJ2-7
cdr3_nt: TGTGCCAGCAGGAGAGAAAGCTACGAGCAGTACTTC
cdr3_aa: CASRRESYEQYF

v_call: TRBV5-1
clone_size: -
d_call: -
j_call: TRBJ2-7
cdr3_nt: TGCGCCAGCAGCTCAAACCCCCAGGGGCCGGCAGGTGAGCAGTACTTC
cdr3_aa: CASSSNPQGPAGEQYF

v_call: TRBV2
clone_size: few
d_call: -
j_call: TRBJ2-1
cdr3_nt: TGTGCCAGCAGTCGTGTAGCGGAGAGCTCCTACAATGAGCAGTTCTTC
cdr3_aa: CASSRVAESSYNEQFF

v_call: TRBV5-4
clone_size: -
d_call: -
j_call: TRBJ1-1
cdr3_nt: TGTGCCAGCAGCTTGGCCGGGGGGAACACTGAAGCTTTCTTT
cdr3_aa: CASSLAGGNTEAFF

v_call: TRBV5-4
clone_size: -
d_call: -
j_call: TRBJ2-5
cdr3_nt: TGTGCCAGCAGCGACACGTTCGGGGAAGAGACCCAGTACTTC
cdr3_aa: CASSDTFGEETQYF

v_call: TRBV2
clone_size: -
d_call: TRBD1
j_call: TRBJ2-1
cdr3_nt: TGTGCCAGCAGGGAGACAGGGTACAATGGGCAGTTCTTC
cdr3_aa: CASRETGYNGQFF

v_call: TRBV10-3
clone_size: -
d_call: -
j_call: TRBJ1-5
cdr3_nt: TGTGCCATCAGTCCTGGAGGGAGCAATCAGCCCCAGCATTTT
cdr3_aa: CAISPGGSNQPQHF

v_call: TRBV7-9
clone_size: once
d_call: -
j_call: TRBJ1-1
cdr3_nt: TGTGCCAGCAGCTTAGGTTGGGCAGGGTTGAACACTGAAGCTTTCTTT
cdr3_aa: CASSLGWAGLNTEAFF

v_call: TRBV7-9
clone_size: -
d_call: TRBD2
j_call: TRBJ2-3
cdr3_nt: TGTGCCAGCGAGACTAGCGGGAATAGGGCAGATACGCAGTATTTT
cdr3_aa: CASETSGNRADTQYF

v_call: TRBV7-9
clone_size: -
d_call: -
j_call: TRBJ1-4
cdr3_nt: TGTGCCAGCAGCGTTTCTGCAACTAATGAAAAACTGTTTTTT
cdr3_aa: CASSVSATNEKLFF

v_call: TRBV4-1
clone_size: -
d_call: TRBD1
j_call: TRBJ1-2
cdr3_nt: TGCGCCAGCAGCCAAGAGGGGACAGGGGTGTACGGCTATGGCTACACCTTC
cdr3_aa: CASSQEGTGVYGYGYTF

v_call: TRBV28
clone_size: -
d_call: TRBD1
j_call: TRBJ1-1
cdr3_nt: TGTGCCAGCAGCCTATCCGGGACAGGGGTCACTGAAGCTTTCTTT
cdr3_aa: CASSLSGTGVTEAFF

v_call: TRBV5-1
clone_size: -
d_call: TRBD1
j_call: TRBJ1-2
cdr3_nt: TGCGCCAGCAGCATAGCCGGGACAGGGGCCTTCTATGGCTACACCTTC
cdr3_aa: CASSIAGTGAFYGYTF